What follows is one T cell receptor beta chain and its context. The antigen this receptor binds is unknown. Qualities for individual bases were not recorded, and no much larger clone is one base off. This specimen belongs to a study of shared clonotypes between healthy human individuals (TCRdb year 2020). At the level of the whole study: Three men and a couple of women, aged 18 to 49 years, made up the cohort. Per donor, leukapheresis produced somewhere between about 0.85 and 9.5 billion PBMCs. To estimate repertoire size and how much clonotype sharing occurs between individuals, the study deeply sequenced the blood TCR repertoires of about five healthy adults. For each donor, three plates each were used for CD4 naive and CD4 memory, two plates were used for CD8 naive, and one plate was used for CD8 memory. To increase sequencing depth and limit assay-specific biases, different laboratories used diverse techniques to prepare libraries and sequence TCR repertoires. Summary of the overall study and its limitations: Pairwise subsampling led to the expectation that sequencing depth would affect the degree of clonotype sharing among donors. Naive subsets generally had larger estimated clonotype richness than memory subsets did. Across a few donors, roughly 5.4% of naive CD4, around 3.5% of naive CD8, around 2.1% of memory CD4, and around 0.4% of memory CD8 clonotypes were shared. The genetic and exposure-history diversity represented was limited by the small number of donors. Sampling was restricted to blood, and TCR repertoires in tissue are likely to differ from TCR repertoires in blood. Rarefaction of sorted-subset datasets indicated incomplete sequencing despite the large sequencing depth. Higher generation probabilities were observed for clonotypes shared by all four sorted-subset donors than for non-shared clonotypes.

Using the deep immunoSEQ assay, multiplex PCR amplified TCR CDR3 regions from genomic DNA. Extracted genomic DNA from each cell subset was distributed evenly across all wells of several immunoSEQ 96-well plates, and each plate was treated as a replicate. For sorted subsets, about 220 ng of genomic DNA, equivalent to 25,000 to 30,000 T cell genomes, went into each replicate PCR. Purified libraries were quantified with a Qubit 3.0 fluorometer, sized on a Bioanalyzer 2100, and re-quantified with the KAPA Library Quantification kit. Every immunoSEQ 96-well plate was sequenced on a dedicated single-read 150-cycle Illumina NextSeq 550 flow cell. The study's processing was this. Because the immunoSEQ output included only junctional sequences and no quality scores, the filtering could not be the same as the filtering used for full-length reads. To assign V/J genes and CDR3, sequences were annotated using PyIR, a Python wrapper for IgBLAST v1.9, with IMGT germline references. Reads with weak V/J assignments (E-value above 1e-6), missing CDR3, stop codons, out-of-frame junctions, or ambiguous translated residues were removed. A V3J clonotype was defined by an identical inferred V gene, J gene, and CDR3 amino acid sequence. The percentage overlap between two repertoires was calculated by dividing the number of shared unique clonotypes by the size of the smaller repertoire. RTK rarefaction, the Chao1 estimator, and Recon v2.1 estimates of unobserved clonotypes were used to assess repertoire richness. OLGA was used to compute generation probabilities for all TCRbeta clonotypes that the gDNA method yielded from four donors. TCRdb obtained this table from immuneACCESS and retained in-frame rearrangements with V and J assigned. These tables miss some clones; where compared with another copy, unresolved V genes account for less than half of the shortfall, and the remainder is unexplained. V, J and clone size derive from that table, while D and trimming were established from the DNA sequence. This sample comprises more than 500,000 clones, around 96% of them detected only once. About 0.064% of the sample belongs to the ten largest clones.

Healthy HIV-negative adults with no recently reported acute infections or vaccinations were included as donors. Only Caucasian adults living in Nashville, Tennessee, USA were represented among the donors. Magnetic negative selection was used to enrich CD4+ T cells, after which naive cells were positively selected on CD45RA and the negative fraction became the memory subset. Blood was obtained by leukapheresis, after which PBMCs were separated by Ficoll-Histopaque density gradient centrifugation and cryopreserved in liquid nitrogen vapor phase. Analytical flow cytometry was used to check the purity and quantity of each magnetically sorted T cell population. Genomic DNA was isolated from each sorted fraction and quantified by UV absorbance on a Nanodrop 2000c. Its CDR3 holds 13 amino acids, cysteine through phenylalanine. The kept DNA is CDR3 alone, 39 bases in frame from the first base. Clipping removes 5 bases from V and 4 bases from J, with 2 as the unmatched junction base count. The germline V gene provides CDR1 MNHEY and CDR2 SVGAGI.

Material: naive CD4+ T cells sorted from blood. The sample's cell subset or site label, decoded: CD45RA+ positively selected. The source of this sequence is a woman aged 25-40 years in good health. The chain joins TRBV6-5 to TRBJ1-5; 7 bases in the middle match TRBD1. The nucleotide sequence is TGTGCCAGCAGTAGGGGGCCGAATCAGCCCCAGCATTTT. It translates to CASSRGPNQPQHF.